The 3 T cell receptor beta chains listed next were all sequenced from one sample in a study of CD8 T cells in ankylosing spondylitis (dated by TCRdb to about 2017). Points the paper makes about the study in general: A TCR beta motif of several highly homologous amino acid variants appeared characteristic of blood from ankylosing spondylitis patients.

Libraries were built with 5' RACE. TCRdb shows the sequencer as Illumina HiSeq 2500. TCRdb reran the public reads through fastp at Q25 and MiXCR, keeping productive beta chains. Rows with one shared CDR3 protein collapse into an entry with the most common genes and DNA. The sample table records under 450,000 distinct CDR3 sequences; about a sixth of these occur just once. The top ten constitute approximately 0.93% of the sample. These receptors' targets are unknown. The sequencing sample was made of blood, either unsorted or a sorted T cell fraction (not recorded which). These receptors originate from a male donor with ankylosing spondylitis.

The chain combines TRBV5-5 with TRBJ2-7; 8 positions match TRBD2. CDR1 SGHKS and CDR2 YYEKEE come from the germline V gene (reference sequence). The CDR3 extends over 13 amino acids. Germline trimming cut 2 bases from V and 7 bases from J; bases unmatched to any gene: 5. In DNA, the CDR3 is TGTGCCAGCAGCTTTGTCGTAGCGGGAGAGCAGTACTTC. It encodes CASSFVVAGEQYF.

The table lists this clonotype with a few counts. The chain links TRBV5-4 to TRBJ2-3; 10 nucleotides agree with TRBD2. Germline assignment: CDR1 SGHNT and CDR2 YYREEE (reference sequence). The CDR3 has 15 amino acids. The V gene end was trimmed by 1 base and the J gene end by 4 bases; junction bases not matched to a gene: 3. DNA for the CDR3: TGTGCCAGCAGCTTGCCCGGACTAGCGGCAGATACGCAGTATTTT. It encodes CASSLPGLAADTQYF.

The chain uses TRBV21-1 and TRBJ2-2. TRBV21-1 is listed as a pseudogene. CDR3 length: 13 residues. DNA for the CDR3: TGTGCCAGCAGCAAACCGGACATCGGGGAGCTGTTTTTT. As protein: CASSKPDIGELFF.